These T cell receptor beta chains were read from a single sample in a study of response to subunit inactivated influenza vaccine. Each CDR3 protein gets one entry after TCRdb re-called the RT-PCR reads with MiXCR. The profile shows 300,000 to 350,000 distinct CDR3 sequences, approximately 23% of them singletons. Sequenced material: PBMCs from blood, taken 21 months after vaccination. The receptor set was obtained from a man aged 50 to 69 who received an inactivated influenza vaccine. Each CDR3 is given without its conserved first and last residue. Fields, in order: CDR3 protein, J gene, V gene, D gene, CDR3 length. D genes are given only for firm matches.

ASSQESVGNQPQH TRBJ1-5 TRBV4-1 . 13
ASSFMGTAPLYEQY TRBJ2-7 TRBV28 . 14
ASSLAGTGINQPQH TRBJ1-5 TRBV5-6 TRBD1 14
ASSPMGESPLH TRBJ1-6 TRBV7-2 . 11
SVEDMGQITYEQY TRBJ2-7 TRBV29-1 . 13
ASQGEGRLDEQY TRBJ2-7 TRBV6-1 . 12
ASSQPGLAGEAGELF TRBJ2-2 TRBV4-3 TRBD2 15
ASGRGGYYGYT TRBJ1-2 TRBV3-1 . 11
ASSYSLLAGGNEQF TRBJ2-1 TRBV6-2/TRBV6-3 TRBD2 14
ASSKGPGQAF TRBJ1-1 TRBV19 . 10
ASSPRGALNQPQH TRBJ1-5 TRBV18 . 13
SVERALTDTQY TRBJ2-3 TRBV29-1 . 11
ASSPTGPNEKLF TRBJ1-4 TRBV12-3/TRBV12-4 . 12
ASATGTSVKL TRBJ2-1 TRBV28 TRBD2 10
ASSLDRLGTEAF TRBJ1-1 TRBV12-3/TRBV12-4 . 12
ASNQRGGLDTQY TRBJ2-3 TRBV10-2 TRBD2 12
ASTSRSNYGYT TRBJ1-2 TRBV11-2 . 11
ASSLRGNHLSLQA TRBJ1-2 TRBV6-1 . 13
SVESGGGYT TRBJ1-2 TRBV29-1 TRBD1 9
ASSLGQVSNQPQH TRBJ1-5 TRBV7-2 . 13
ASSPGTEREQY TRBJ2-7 TRBV18 TRBD1 11
ASSYSTDKQY TRBJ2-7 TRBV6-2/TRBV6-3 . 10
ASSLAHQVPTEAF TRBJ1-1 TRBV12-3/TRBV12-4 . 13
AISGPELGGANVLT TRBJ2-6 TRBV10-3 . 14
ASSYTLGPYQPQH TRBJ1-5 TRBV7-2 . 13
ASSQEGIAGWNEQF TRBJ2-1 TRBV4-3 TRBD2 14
SEKKGDEQF TRBJ2-1 TRBV20-1 . 9
ATSRDPEYNEQF TRBJ2-1 TRBV15 . 12
ASRTSRTGWNGYT TRBJ1-2 TRBV6-1 TRBD1 13
ASRMGLAKNIQY TRBJ2-4 TRBV12-3/TRBV12-4 . 12
SAPGDGYQETQY TRBJ2-5 TRBV20-1 . 12
ASSYRGGLNTEAF TRBJ1-1 TRBV6-5 . 13
ASSFDPSSYNEQF TRBJ2-1 TRBV5-1 . 13
ASSRWGQGTETQY TRBJ2-5 TRBV7-2 TRBD1 13
ASSYGSDRGAPNYGYT TRBJ1-2 TRBV6-5 TRBD1 16
ASTSLGPRMNTEAF TRBJ1-1 TRBV6-1 . 14
ASRKTSAPGTDTQY TRBJ2-3 TRBV14 TRBD2 14
SARDGGFAYGYT TRBJ1-2 TRBV20-1 . 12
ASSLIPPSGRIWHNEQF TRBJ2-1 TRBV7-3 TRBD2 17
ASSYDRGPRSMNTEAF TRBJ1-1 TRBV13 TRBD1 16
ALRTSGRPPSYNEQF TRBJ2-1 TRBV30 TRBD2 15
ASSVAGWSNQPQH TRBJ1-5 TRBV10-2 . 13
ASSADSHTDTQY TRBJ2-3 TRBV6-4 . 12
ASSPGQGATRPQH TRBJ1-5 TRBV28 TRBD1 13
ASSQATGRNYGYT TRBJ1-2 TRBV4-2 . 13
ASSPRQGDTQY TRBJ2-3 TRBV5-1 TRBD1 11
ASSSQNGYT TRBJ1-2 TRBV28 . 9
ASSPPPGRMGNEQF TRBJ2-1 TRBV18 . 14
ASSVAQGFGTEAF TRBJ1-1 TRBV9 . 13
ASSLGTFPFTPGELF TRBJ2-2 TRBV28 . 15
ASTLQGSNQPQH TRBJ1-5 TRBV5-6 . 12
ASSLPGTHGGYT TRBJ1-2 TRBV11-2 . 12
ASSYSGGIPFLSPLH TRBJ1-6 TRBV6-5 . 15
ASSIWASSSYNEQF TRBJ2-1 TRBV19 . 14
ASSPRRLTGYT TRBJ1-2 TRBV12-3/TRBV12-4 . 11
ASSLGTFQETQY TRBJ2-5 TRBV7-9 . 12
ASSADRVAAF TRBJ1-1 TRBV7-2 TRBD1 10
SVGDGWYQETQY TRBJ2-5 TRBV29-1 . 12
ASSLRYHNEQF TRBJ2-1 TRBV12-3/TRBV12-4 . 11
ASSYSVCGTGGYEQY TRBJ2-7 TRBV6-8 TRBD1 15